The rows below give T cell receptor beta chains drawn from one sample of a study of T cell repertoires in cytomegalovirus infection. Their antigens remain unidentified. TCRdb processed the reads anew with MiXCR; each CDR3 protein has one entry. This sample has 650,000 to 900,000 distinct CDR3 sequences; 25% to 30% occur once, and the top ten carry around 12%. The source was cultured CD8+ T cells from PBMCs, collected from culture after CMV antigen stimulation. The receptors derive from a human donor in good health (CMV status not recorded). Some clones in this sample may be carry-over from other donors' samples. Each CDR3 is given with its conserved first and last residue. D genes are given only for firm matches. Size is omitted from some rows. Given values are once, few, many or a class for expanded clones.

CASSLPGVEGIEQYF TGTGCCAGCAGCTTACCTGGGGTTGAAGGAATTGAGCAGTACTTC TRBV11-2 - few TRBJ2-7
CASSLVHQPQHF TGTGCCAGCAGCTTGGTTCATCAGCCCCAGCATTTT TRBV5-8 - - TRBJ1-5
CSAPGQGYNEQFF TGCAGTGCCCCGGGACAGGGGTACAATGAGCAGTTCTTC TRBV20-1 TRBD1 many TRBJ2-1
CASSVVGVPLAGSTDTQYF TGTGCCAGCAGCGTAGTAGGAGTGCCACTAGCGGGAAGCACAGATACGCAGTATTTT TRBV9 TRBD2 few TRBJ2-3
CASRNLGTGDEQFF TGTGCCAGCAGAAATCTAGGAACTGGGGATGAGCAGTTCTTC TRBV7-6 - - TRBJ2-1
CASSLEGAETDTQYF TGTGCCAGCAGCTTAGAGGGGGCCGAGACAGATACGCAGTATTTT TRBV7-6 TRBD1 many TRBJ2-3
CASPFPGGGNQPQHF TGTGCCAGCCCTTTTCCCGGGGGCGGGAATCAGCCCCAGCATTTT TRBV27 - few TRBJ1-5
CASSALARESAFF TGTGCCAGCAGTGCGCTGGCCAGGGAATCGGCTTTCTTT TRBV6-5 - few TRBJ1-1
CASSLEAEDTQYF TGTGCCAGCAGCTTAGAAGCGGAAGATACGCAGTATTTT TRBV7-8 - few TRBJ2-3
CASSLIPGVGETQYF TGTGCCAGCAGCTTGATTCCGGGGGTAGGGGAGACCCAGTACTTC TRBV7-6 - few TRBJ2-5
CASSPLNYNEQFF TGTGCCAGCAGCCCCCTTAACTACAATGAGCAGTTCTTC TRBV7-8 - many TRBJ2-1
CASSYWDPLPPKDTGELFF TGTGCCAGCAGCTATTGGGACCCTCTACCACCGAAGGACACCGGGGAGCTGTTTTTT TRBV7-3 - - TRBJ2-2
CASSFGTGGSEAFF TGTGCCAGCAGCTTCGGGACAGGGGGCAGTGAAGCTTTCTTT TRBV11-2 TRBD1 - TRBJ1-1